This T cell receptor (beta chain) was sequenced during a study of T cells in Graves' hyperthyroidism and ophthalmopathy (dated by TCRdb to between 2018 and 2021). With respect to the entire study: Peripheral blood samples were taken at the time of initial diagnosis, prior to any treatment. TCR V-J signatures able to tell the groups apart were searched for in a discovery cohort of 95 to 100 patients, of whom 40 to 45 had Graves' ophthalmopathy and about 55 had stable Graves' hyperthyroidism. Whether ophthalmopathy could be predicted prospectively was tested in an independent validation cohort made up of roughly 19 hyperthyroidism patients plus 17 patients who later progressed to ophthalmopathy. The approximately 97 discovery patients were randomly divided into training and test sets at a 7:3 ratio. Thyroid tissue and blood T-cell repertoires from more than five Graves' hyperthyroidism patients were also compared in the study. After blood sampling, hyperthyroidism patients were treated with methimazole at a starting dose of 30 mg daily, and ophthalmopathy patients were treated with high-dose intravenous methylprednisolone. The paper reports TCR Vbeta CDR3 sequencing of some 140 peripheral blood samples: 43 ophthalmopathy, under 80 hyperthyroidism and approximately 17 progressor patients. The research as a whole found: Most expanded thyroid clonotypes (frequency above 0.001) were also detected in blood, suggesting blood repertoires may reflect thyroid immune responses. Sample size was not statistically predetermined, and investigators were not blinded to group allocation. A 13 V-J signature model separated ophthalmopathy from stable hyperthyroidism, with roughly 88% sensitivity and around 84% specificity in cross-validation and 80%/75% in testing. In validation, the model predicted progression to ophthalmopathy a median of roughly 6.5 months before onset, with about 64% sensitivity and almost 75% specificity.

Trimming costs V 6 bases and J 2 bases, and their ends lie 14 bases apart. The CDR3 spans 14 residues, from the cysteine through the phenylalanine. The sequence is cut down to CDR3 DNA, 42 bases in frame from base 1. In this sample, this clonotype turned up many times. No antigen is known for it. Within one base of it there is no much larger clone, and no base qualities were kept. The TCR beta CDR3 regions were amplified from the RNA transcripts. A first-round RT-PCR of the TCR CDR3 used the HTBI primer set with the Qiagen OneStep RT-PCR kit. Libraries were constructed in a second round of multiplex PCR, after which size selection and purification were carried out. Sequencing of the libraries was done on an Illumina HiSeq2000 using paired-end 100 bp reads. Processing in the source paper ran as follows. Raw data were processed with SOAPnuke, discarding reads with adapters, uncalled bases, mean Phred below 15, or no exact constant-primer or identifier match. COPE v1.2.5 was used to merge high-quality paired reads, and clonotypes were defined as unique nucleotide sequences. Clonotypes were aligned to IMGT TRBV, TRBD and TRBJ reference segments using MiTCR v1.1. The analysis included only V-J combinations with a frequency above 0.0001, which together covered 98% to 99.2% of the repertoires. A TCS score was defined as the ratio between F50 (clonal expansion) and ExV (chaos), using BLOSUM62-based TCRdist between CDR3 peptides within each V-J. Welch's t-statistics and random forest reduced some 510 V-J features to 10 to 15, which were used in a naive Bayes classifier (R e1071). The public sequencing data were trimmed at Q25 with fastp and processed into clonotypes with MiXCR by TCRdb, which kept only in-frame beta chains. Under each unique CDR3 protein, matching rows form one entry showing the most common genes and DNA. TCRdb, rather than the study authors, made the V and J calls. The sample table contains 250,000 to 300,000 distinct CDR3 sequences; only one count was recorded for 10% to 15% of them. 7.8% of the sample is in the top ten clones.

The hyperthyroidism patients were between 18 and 65 years old and newly diagnosed, with a disease duration of less than 2 months. Patients with uncontrolled infections, other autoimmune diseases, pregnancy or lactation were excluded. Diagnoses were established on the basis of clinical symptoms, serum thyroxine and TRAb, thyroid ultrasound, and orbital computed tomography. For progressor patients, blood was drawn at the first diagnosis of hyperthyroidism, before any ophthalmopathy symptoms had appeared. Ficoll-Paque density gradient centrifugation was used to isolate PBMCs from around 10 ml of fresh peripheral blood. Progressor patients were initially diagnosed with Graves' hyperthyroidism and developed ophthalmopathy during follow-up. Trizol reagent was used to extract total RNA, and RNA quality was then checked on an Agilent 2100 Bioanalyzer.

This chain joins TRBV12-3 or TRBV12-4 to TRBJ2-7; matching of 6 bases hints at TRBD2 as the D gene. This sequence was found in a woman in her 30s with Graves' hyperthyroidism that later progressed to Graves' ophthalmopathy. Sequences were obtained from blood. The sequenced DNA: TGTGCCAGCAGCCTCCGGGACTTTGCCTACGAGCAGTACTTC. It translates to CASSLRDFAYEQYF.